Listed below are T cell receptor beta chains from one sample, sequenced in a study of blood T cell repertoires in COVID-19. The repertoire was sequenced with immunoSEQ multiplex PCR; TCRdb's copy has only in-frame clones and lacks some. The sample lists 260,000 or so clones; approximately 86% were seen once. What was sequenced was peripheral blood. These receptors were collected from a man younger than 35 with active or convalescent COVID-19. The CDR3 runs from the conserved cysteine through the conserved F or W. A D gene is named only where the DNA matches it firmly. Rows give clone size only sometimes, using once, few, many, or a class for an expanded clone.

TRBV5-6,.,TRBD2,TRBJ2-3,TGTGCCAGCATGGGGGGGACTAGCGGCACAGATACGCAGTATTTT,CASMGGTSGTDTQYF
TRBV18,.,.,TRBJ1-1,TGTGCCAGCTCACCACCGGGGCATCGGAGCACTGAAGCTTTCTTT,CASSPPGHRSTEAFF
TRBV6-5,.,.,TRBJ1-5,TGTGCCAGCAGTAAACAACAGGGTAGGCAGCCCCAGCATTTT,CASSKQQGRQPQHF
TRBV6-1,.,.,TRBJ1-1,TGTGCCAGCAGTGAGCCACAGGGTACTTCGACTGAAGCTTTCTTT,CASSEPQGTSTEAFF
TRBV3-1/TRBV3-2,few,TRBD1,TRBJ2-7,TGTGCCAGCAGCCAAGATAGACAGGGGGCCAACGAGCAGTACTTC,CASSQDRQGANEQYF
TRBV4-1,once,TRBD1,TRBJ1-3,TGCGCCAGCAGCCTTGGACAGGGGGGAAACACCATATATTTT,CASSLGQGGNTIYF
TRBV14,.,.,TRBJ1-1,TGTGCCAGCAGCCAGATGGAGGGCACTGAAGCTTTCTTT,CASSQMEGTEAFF
TRBV5-1,once,TRBD1,TRBJ1-5,TGCGCCAGCAGCGTCTACAGGGGTCAGCCCCAGCATTTT,CASSVYRGQPQHF
TRBV19,once,.,TRBJ2-5,TGTGCCAGTAGTACTCGGTCAGGGAGGCAAGAGACCCAGTACTTC,CASSTRSGRQETQYF
TRBV27,.,TRBD1,TRBJ1-6,TGTGCCAGCAGTTTAGTGGGACAGGGCTATAATTCACCCCTCCACTTT,CASSLVGQGYNSPLHF
TRBV3-1/TRBV3-2,.,TRBD1,TRBJ1-4,TGTGCCAGCAGCCAGGCCGGACAGGGGGCAATTAATGAAAAACTGTTTTTT,CASSQAGQGAINEKLFF
TRBV10-3,once,.,TRBJ1-6,TGTGCCATCAGTGAGCCGACACGGGACACCTCGGCACCCCTCCACTTT,CAISEPTRDTSAPLHF